This T cell receptor (beta chain) is drawn from a study of blood T cells in healthy people across ages. Study findings and constraints: A greater number of naive CD4+ cells and higher diversity distinguished long-lived donors from aged donors.

The CDR3 is 15 amino acids. V lost 4 bases to trimming and J lost 0 bases, with 12 bases between them. Germline CDR1 SEHNR, CDR2 FQNEAQ (reference sequence). This clonotype was counted only a few times. What it binds is unknown. Primers used in a second PCR of roughly 6 to 11 cycles were a sample-barcoded 5' primer and a J-beta primer mix. Every cDNA was tagged by a template-switch adaptor with 12 random nucleotides. Every sample gave at least 2.5 million paired-end reads containing CDR3. TCRdb re-derived calls from the 5' RACE reads in MiXCR, one entry per CDR3 protein. Of roughly 2 million distinct CDR3 sequences in the sample, around half were seen once.

The TCR originated in a woman in her forties in good health. The chain links TRBV7-9 to TRBJ1-2; D is unresolved. What was sequenced was blood. As DNA, the CDR3 is TGTGCCAGCAGCTCCTGGCGGCAAGCTAACTATGGCTACACCTTC. This sequence encodes CASSSWRQANYGYTF. The full variable domain, its missing parts supplied by reference TRBV7-9 and TRBJ1-2, is DTGVSQNPRHKITKRGQNVTFRCDPISEHNRLYWYRQTLGQGPEFLTYFQNEAQLEKSRLLSDRFSAERPKGSFSTLEIQRTEQGDSAMYLCASSSWRQANYGYTFGSGTRLTVV.